Listed here are 26 T cell receptor beta chains from one sample, sequenced in a study of shared clonotypes between healthy human individuals. Clones were read by immunoSEQ multiplex PCR, and TCRdb kept only the in-frame ones, dropping some. The sample contains 2 million to 3 million clones, over 85% of which appear only once. The sequenced sample consisted of naive CD4+ T cells from PBMCs. Stated subset: CD45RA+ positively selected. The receptors shown here come from a man between 18 and 29 years old in good health. Some clones in this sample may be carry-over from other donors' samples.

This clone is a singleton in its sample. The chain uses TRBV23-1 and TRBJ2-7; D possibly corresponds to TRBD2 (7 bases). TRBV23-1 has ORF status, its function being uncertain. Trimming removed 4 bases from V and 3 bases from J, with 16 bases in between. The CDR3 spans 15 residues. The chain's CDR3 is CASSLLRGAHYEQYF. In DNA form, the CDR3 reads TGCGCCAGCAGTCTCCTCCGGGGGGCGCACTACGAGCAGTACTTC.

The rearrangement links TRBV4-1 to TRBJ1-5; 10 bases line up with TRBD1. Germline CDR1 and CDR2: MGHRA and YSYEKL. The CDR3 is made up of 15 amino acids. The trim removed 5 bases at V and 5 bases at J, leaving 6 bases unmatched. The CDR3 protein is CASSLTGTGDQPQHF. The CDR3 bases are TGCGCCAGCAGCTTAACCGGGACAGGGGATCAGCCCCAGCATTTT.

The chain recombines TRBV10-3 with TRBJ2-2, with D possibly being TRBD2 (6 bases). This CDR3 region has 14 residues. Germline lookup yields CDR1 ENHRY and CDR2 SYGVKD. Trimming pared 8 bases from V and 4 bases from J, leaving 14 bases between. CDR3 DNA: TGTGCCATCCGCCGGGACTTTGCCACCGGGGAGCTGTTTTTT. It translates to CAIRRDFATGELFF.

V gene TRBV19 combines with J gene TRBJ1-1; the match to TRBD1 covers 8 bases. V shed 8 bases, J shed 1 base, and the junction held 15 bases outside the gene matches. Germline loops: CDR1 LNHDA, CDR2 SQIVND (reference sequence). The CDR3 is 17 residues long. CDR3 sequence: CASQAGQGISRNTEAFF. CDR3 coding DNA: TGTGCCAGTCAGGCAGGACAGGGAATTTCCAGGAACACTGAAGCTTTCTTT.

The V call is TRBV4-1, the J call TRBJ1-1; maybe TRBD1 (5 bases). CDR3 length equals 15 residues. Germline loops: CDR1 MGHRA, CDR2 YSYEKL. Trimming cost V 1 base and J 4 bases, with 13 bases left between them. CDR3 region: CASSQGEGRFTEAFF. CDR3 nucleotide sequence: TGCGCCAGCAGCCAAGGGGAGGGGAGATTCACTGAAGCTTTCTTT.

This clone occurred once. The chain links TRBV7-8 to TRBJ1-2, with D tentatively TRBD1 (5 bases). This CDR3 has 15 amino acids. Germline-derived CDR1 and CDR2 are SGHVS and FQNEAQ. V was cut by 5 bases and J by 5 bases, with 18 bases left in between. In DNA form, the CDR3 reads TGTGCCAGCAGCCCGGCCGGACACTGGGAATATGGCTACACCTTC. Translation: CASSPAGHWEYGYTF.

The J gene is TRBJ1-5, the V gene TRBV19; perhaps TRBD1 as D (6 bases). This CDR3 has 14 residues. Trimming left V 5 bases short and J 7 bases short, with 15 bases between. Per the germline V gene, CDR1 is LNHDA and CDR2 is SQIVND (reference sequence). The DNA for the CDR3 is TGTGCCAGTAGTGCGTACAGGGTGAGACAGCCCCAGCATTTT. It codes for CASSAYRVRQPQHF.

The rearrangement links TRBV19 to TRBJ2-3; no reliable D call. The germline V gene has CDR1 LNHDA and CDR2 SQIVND (reference sequence). This CDR3 has 14 amino acids. The germline V and J ends were trimmed by 7 bases and 0 bases, with 11 bases remaining between them. CDR3 sequence reads: CASKSQASTDTQYF. In DNA form, the CDR3 reads TGTGCCAGTAAGTCCCAAGCTAGCACAGATACGCAGTATTTT.

The chain is built from TRBV19 and TRBJ2-1, with D unclear. The germline CDR1 and CDR2 sequences are LNHDA and SQIVND (reference sequence). This CDR3 is 15 amino acids long. Trimming removed 3 bases at V and 8 bases at J, with 17 bases between. The CDR3 DNA sequence: TGTGCCAGTAGTATCTGGCAGCGTCTCTCCCATGAGCAGTTCTTC. It is translated as CASSIWQRLSHEQFF.

This sequence joins TRBV7-7 and TRBJ2-7; TRBD2 agrees at 9 bases. This CDR3 has 15 residues. Trimming at V came to 5 bases and at J to 4 bases, leaving 9 bases not matched to a gene. CDR1 is SSHAT and CDR2 is FNYEAQ in the germline V gene (reference sequence). The CDR3 loop is CASSPHASGIYEQYF. Here the CDR3 DNA reads TGTGCCAGCAGCCCACACGCTAGCGGGATTTACGAGCAGTACTTC.

The chain joins TRBV5-4 to TRBJ2-1; D may be TRBD2 (5 bases). Deletions cut 2 bases from V and 10 bases from J, with 13 bases between. CDR3 length: 13 residues. CDR1 SGHNT and CDR2 YYREEE come from the germline V gene (reference sequence). DNA of the CDR3: TGTGCCAGCAGCTTAGGCGGGCATCGGGAGCAGTTCTTC. Its translation: CASSLGGHREQFF.

The gene calls are TRBV29-1 and TRBJ1-4; weak D call: TRBD1 (5 bases). The CDR3 totals 14 residues. V was clipped by 7 bases and J by 0 bases, with 12 bases between them. Per the germline V gene, CDR1 is SQVTM and CDR2 is ANQGSEA. CDR3: CSARRGATNEKLFF. The DNA of the CDR3 is TGCAGCGCCCGTCGAGGGGCAACTAATGAAAAACTGTTTTTT.

This clone was seen only once. The chain employs TRBV4-1 and TRBJ1-1; tentative D call: TRBD1 (6 bases). CDR3 length equals 15 residues. CDR1 MGHRA and CDR2 YSYEKL come from the germline V gene. Trimming removed 3 bases from V and 1 base from J, with 12 bases in between. CDR3 sequence (DNA): TGCGCCAGCAGCCAGGTGACAGGAAAGAACACTGAAGCTTTCTTT. Its protein product is CASSQVTGKNTEAFF.

This sequence joins TRBV5-1 and TRBJ2-1; the D gene is possibly TRBD1 (7 bases). CDR3 length: 16 amino acids. Germline V gene sequence: CDR1 SGHRS, CDR2 YFSETQ. Trimming took off 4 bases at V and 4 bases at J, with 18 bases between the two ends. In DNA form, the CDR3 reads TGCGCCAGCAGCCCCACTGGCGGGACAGAGTACAATGAGCAGTTCTTC. Its translation: CASSPTGGTEYNEQFF. Together with reference TRBV5-1 and TRBJ2-1, the CDR3 gives the full variable domain: KAGVTQTPRYLIKTRGQQVTLSCSPISGHRSVSWYQQTPGQGLQFLFEYFSETQRNKGNFPGRFSGRQFSNSRSEMNVSTLELGDSALYLCASSPTGGTEYNEQFFGPGTRLTVL.

The rearrangement joins TRBV18 to TRBJ2-2; the D gene is possibly TRBD2 (5 bases). The CDR3 has 16 residues. Germline V gene sequence: CDR1 KGHSH, CDR2 LQKENI. Deletions cut 4 bases from V and 4 bases from J, with 16 bases between. Written as DNA, the CDR3 is TGTGCCAGCTCACTAAATTTAGGACTCCTCACCGGGGAGCTGTTTTTT. Amino acids: CASSLNLGLLTGELFF. The full variable domain, rest sourced from reference TRBV18 and TRBJ2-2, is NAGVMQNPRHLVRRRGQEARLRCSPMKGHSHVYWYRQLPEEGLKFMVYLQKENIIDESGMPKERFSAEFPKEGPSILRIQQVVRGDSAAYFCASSLNLGLLTGELFFGEGSRLTVL.

The chain joins TRBV6-5 to TRBJ2-3; the D is unclear. Germline loops: CDR1 MNHEY, CDR2 SVGAGI. V gave up 6 bases and J gave up 3 bases, with 13 bases separating them. The CDR3 is 14 residues long. CDR3 sequence (DNA): TGTGCCAGCAGCCCTGTGTTGAAAACAGATACGCAGTATTTT. Its protein product is CASSPVLKTDTQYF.

The chain uses TRBV2 and TRBJ1-2, with 9 bases aligning to TRBD1. CDR1 and CDR2 from the germline V gene are SNHLY and FYNNEI. The ends lost 6 bases at V and 7 bases at J; junction bases unmatched: 6. The length of the CDR3 is 13 residues. CDR3 amino acids: CASSSTGGSGYTF. CDR3 nucleotide sequence: TGTGCCAGCAGCTCGACAGGGGGAAGTGGCTACACCTTC.

V usage is TRBV7-6 and J usage is TRBJ1-2; D is unclear. Trimming took off 5 bases at V and 0 bases at J, with 10 bases between the two ends. Per germline, CDR1 SGHVS and CDR2 FNYEAQ. The CDR3 has 14 residues. The CDR3 DNA reads as TGTGCCAGCAGCCCGGGTCGAGCTAACTATGGCTACACCTTC. It specifies CASSPGRANYGYTF. Filled out from reference TRBV7-6 and TRBJ1-2, the complete variable domain reads GAGVSQSPRYKVTKRGQDVALRCDPISGHVSLYWYRQALGQGPEFLTYFNYEAQQDKSGLPNDRFSAERPEGSISTLTIQRTEQRDSAMYRCASSPGRANYGYTFGSGTRLTVV.

The chain carries TRBV28 and TRBJ1-2, with 12 bases aligning to TRBD1. V gave up 2 bases and J gave up 4 bases; unmatched junction bases: 8. From germline, CDR1 is MDHEN and CDR2 SYDVKM. The CDR3 sequence is 17 residues long. The CDR3 protein is CASSLAGTGGSTYGYTF. The CDR3 region has the DNA TGTGCCAGCAGTTTAGCCGGGACAGGGGGCAGTACCTATGGCTACACCTTC.

This clone was seen just once. The chain is built from TRBV5-1 and TRBJ1-4, with D maybe TRBD1 (5 bases). This CDR3 contains 16 residues. Trimming pared 4 bases from V and 1 base from J, leaving 14 bases between. CDR1 and CDR2 (germline): SGHRS, YFSETQ. The CDR3 protein is CASSPAGGLTNEKLFF. DNA for the CDR3: TGCGCCAGCAGCCCCGCCGGGGGTCTAACTAATGAAAAACTGTTTTTT.

The count of this clone is one. V and J are TRBV18 and TRBJ2-3; the match to TRBD1 covers 11 bases. V was clipped by 8 bases and J by 4 bases; unmatched bases: 5. Germline V gives CDR1 KGHSH, CDR2 LQKENI. The CDR3 length is 14 residues. CDR3 sequence: CASVRDRGSDTQYF. For the CDR3, the DNA is TGTGCCAGCGTTCGGGACAGGGGGTCAGATACGCAGTATTTT.

The rearrangement links TRBV28 to TRBJ1-3; D is unresolved. V was pared by 5 bases and J by 0 bases, with 14 bases between. Germline V gene data show CDR1 as MDHEN and CDR2 as SYDVKM. The CDR3 has 16 amino acids. CDR3 loop: CASSPHSGGSGNTIYF. CDR3 sequence (DNA): TGTGCCAGCAGTCCTCATTCTGGAGGCTCTGGAAACACCATATATTTT.

Comments on this clone: Other DNA sequences in this specimen translate into the identical CDR3. The chain combines TRBV5-1 with TRBJ2-5; no firm D call. CDR1 and CDR2 (germline): SGHRS, YFSETQ. Trimming took off 2 bases at V and 2 bases at J, with 10 bases between the two ends. The CDR3 contains 14 residues. The CDR3 DNA is TGCGCCAGCAGCTTTTCTGGGGTACAAGAGACCCAGTACTTC. Translation: CASSFSGVQETQYF. The full variable domain, in which reference TRBV5-1 and TRBJ2-5 provide the parts outside the CDR3, is KAGVTQTPRYLIKTRGQQVTLSCSPISGHRSVSWYQQTPGQGLQFLFEYFSETQRNKGNFPGRFSGRQFSNSRSEMNVSTLELGDSALYLCASSFSGVQETQYFGPGTRLLVL.

This clone was picked up a small number of times. The chain links TRBV6-5 to TRBJ1-1; unclear D gene. In germline, CDR1 is MNHEY, CDR2 SVGAGI. V lost 5 bases and J 0 bases, leaving 10 bases between the germline ends. There are 14 residues in the CDR3. CDR3 coding DNA: TGTGCCAGCAGTCCACAGCATATGAACACTGAAGCTTTCTTT. Amino acid sequence: CASSPQHMNTEAFF.

This clone was seen only once. CDR3 region: CASSLIRGGEQFF. The CDR3 nucleotides read TGTGCCAGCAGCTTAATAAGGGGGGGTGAGCAGTTCTTC. The chain links TRBV7-3 to TRBJ2-1; maybe TRBD2 (7 bases). The germline V gene has CDR1 SGHTA and CDR2 FQGTGA. V was pared by 1 base and J by 9 bases, with 10 bases between. The CDR3 runs to 13 residues.

The chain recombines TRBV7-9 with TRBJ1-6, with D maybe TRBD1 (6 bases). The CDR3 runs 15 residues. Trimming left V 5 bases short and J 8 bases short, with 16 bases between. CDR1 is SEHNR and CDR2 is FQNEAQ in the germline V gene (reference sequence). The DNA of the CDR3 is TGTGCCAGCAGCCGAGACACAGGGTTTGATTCACCCCTCCACTTT. Translation: CASSRDTGFDSPLHF.